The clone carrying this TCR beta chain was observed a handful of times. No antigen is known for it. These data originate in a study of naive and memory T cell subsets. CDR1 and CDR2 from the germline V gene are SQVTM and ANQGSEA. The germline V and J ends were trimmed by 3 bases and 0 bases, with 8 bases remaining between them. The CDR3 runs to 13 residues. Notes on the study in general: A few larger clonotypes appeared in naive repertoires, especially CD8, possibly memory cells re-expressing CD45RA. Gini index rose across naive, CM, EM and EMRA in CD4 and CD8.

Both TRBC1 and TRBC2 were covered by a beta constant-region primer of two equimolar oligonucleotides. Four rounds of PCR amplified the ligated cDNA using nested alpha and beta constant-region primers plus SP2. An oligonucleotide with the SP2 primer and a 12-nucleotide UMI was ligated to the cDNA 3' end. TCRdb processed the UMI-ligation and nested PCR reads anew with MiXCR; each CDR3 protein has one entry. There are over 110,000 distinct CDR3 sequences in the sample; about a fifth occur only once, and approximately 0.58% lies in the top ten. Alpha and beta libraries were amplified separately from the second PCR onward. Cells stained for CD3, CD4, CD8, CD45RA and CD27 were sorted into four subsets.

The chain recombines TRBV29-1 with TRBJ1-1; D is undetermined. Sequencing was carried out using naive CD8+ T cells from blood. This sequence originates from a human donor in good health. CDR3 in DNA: TGCAGCGTTGAGGAGATGATGAACACTGAAGCTTTCTTT. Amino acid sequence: CSVEEMMNTEAFF.